A single sample gave rise to the 24 T cell receptor beta chains below, sequenced in a study of technical replicates of blood from a handful of donors (dated by TCRdb to the late 2010s). Libraries came from the immunoSEQ multiplex PCR assay. Drawn from immuneACCESS, this table holds only the in-frame rearrangements with V and J called that TCRdb kept. Clones are partly lost; checked studies trace under half to an unresolved V gene and leave the rest unexplained. The sample table holds around 70,000 clones, of which more than 85% were seen once. The ten largest make up roughly 0.24% of the sample. Sequencing was done on a sample of T cells isolated from PBMCs. All receptors come from a human donor in good health.

The chain employs TRBV6-5 and TRBJ2-7; 8 positions agree with TRBD1. Germline V gene lookup returns CDR1 MNHEY and CDR2 SVGAGI. The CDR3 has 14 amino acids. The V gene end was trimmed by 2 bases and the J gene end by 5 bases; junction bases not matched to a gene: 5. CDR3 protein: CASSYVRGQNEQYF. In DNA form, the CDR3 reads TGTGCCAGCAGTTACGTCAGGGGGCAGAACGAGCAGTACTTC.

The chain recombines TRBV6-6 with TRBJ2-7, with 10 bases aligning to TRBD2. Germline CDR1 reads MNHNY; CDR2 reads SVGAGI (reference sequence). V trimming: 2 bases; J trimming: 1 base; junction bases outside the gene matches: 2. The CDR3 totals 15 residues. CDR3 DNA: TGTGCCAGCAGTTACCCGGGACTAGCGTCCTACGAGCAGTACTTC. It encodes CASSYPGLASYEQYF.

The chain carries TRBV18 and TRBJ2-2; D not certain. Trimming removed 4 bases at V and 5 bases at J, with 5 bases between. Germline CDR1 and CDR2: KGHSH and LQKENI. This CDR3 contains 12 residues. This chain's CDR3 is CASSQETGELFF. CDR3 nucleotide sequence: TGTGCCAGCTCACAAGAGACCGGGGAGCTGTTTTTT. Drawing the rest from reference TRBV18 and TRBJ2-2, the complete variable domain is NAGVMQNPRHLVRRRGQEARLRCSPMKGHSHVYWYRQLPEEGLKFMVYLQKENIIDESGMPKERFSAEFPKEGPSILRIQQVVRGDSAAYFCASSQETGELFFGEGSRLTVL.

The chain combines TRBV7-9 with TRBJ2-7; weak D call: TRBD2 (6 bases). Germline CDR1 is SEHNR and CDR2 is FQNEAQ (reference sequence). This CDR3 has 17 amino acids. V shed 4 bases and J shed 1 base, with 20 bases lying between them. As DNA, the CDR3 is TGTGCCAGCAGCTCCTCCCCGATTGGAGGGTGGTCCTACGAGCAGTACTTC. It codes for CASSSSPIGGWSYEQYF.

The chain uses TRBV7-2 and TRBJ2-7; TRBD2 matches 7 bases. CDR1 and CDR2 (germline): SGHTA, FQGNSA. With V trimmed by 0 bases and J by 3 bases, 5 bases remained unmatched. The CDR3 contains 15 residues. The CDR3 sequence is CASSLAAGAHYEQYF. CDR3 in DNA: TGTGCCAGCAGCTTAGCGGCGGGAGCTCACTACGAGCAGTACTTC.

V usage is TRBV2 and J usage is TRBJ2-3; TRBD2 agrees at 9 bases. Germline V CDR1 and CDR2: SNHLY, FYNNEI. This CDR3 contains 14 residues. The J segment lost 2 bases and the V segment lost 6 bases, leaving 3 bases of the junction unmatched. CDR3 DNA: TGTGCCAGCAGGCTAGCGGGAACCACAGATACGCAGTATTTT. Its translation is CASRLAGTTDTQYF.

This chain connects TRBV19 to TRBJ2-7; tentative D call: TRBD1 (6 bases). V gave up 3 bases and J gave up 3 bases, with 15 bases separating them. This CDR3 contains 15 residues. Germline CDR1 reads LNHDA; CDR2 reads SQIVND (reference sequence). The CDR3 is CASSMGQGIYYEQYF. The CDR3 nucleotides read TGTGCCAGTAGTATGGGTCAGGGGATTTACTACGAGCAGTACTTC.

V is TRBV4-1 and J is TRBJ2-1; TRBD2 agrees at 12 bases. Looked up from germline, CDR1 is MGHRA and CDR2 is YSYEKL. This CDR3 has 18 residues. V lost 0 bases to trimming and J lost 4 bases; unmatched junction nucleotides: 7. The chain's CDR3 is CASSQETSGGYYYNEQFF. The CDR3 coding sequence is TGCGCCAGCAGCCAAGAAACTAGCGGGGGGTATTATTACAATGAGCAGTTCTTC.

The chain employs TRBV9 and TRBJ2-6; D not resolved. The CDR3 runs 15 residues. V was shortened by 3 bases and J by 0 bases, with 7 bases between the two germline ends. CDR1 and CDR2 from the germline V gene are SGDLS and YYNGEE. DNA for the CDR3: TGTGCCAGCAGCGCAACCAGCTCTGGGGCCAACGTCCTGACTTTC. Amino acids: CASSATSSGANVLTF.

Only a few counts were recorded for this clone. V gene TRBV30 combines with J gene TRBJ1-5, with D hard to call. V shed 2 bases and J shed 0 bases, with 5 bases lying between them. The CDR3 length is 13 residues. CDR1 and CDR2 from the germline V gene are GTSNPN and SVGIG (reference sequence). CDR3 amino acids: CAWSQSSNQPQHF. The CDR3 DNA reads as TGTGCCTGGAGTCAATCTAGCAATCAGCCCCAGCATTTT.

The J gene is TRBJ2-1, the V gene TRBV5-1; maybe TRBD1 (6 bases). CDR3 size: 14 residues. CDR1 and CDR2 from the germline V gene are SGHRS and YFSETQ. V was pared by 5 bases and J by 8 bases, with 17 bases between. As DNA, the CDR3 is TGCGCCAGCAGTAGTTCCAGGGGAGACGATGAGCAGTTCTTC. Its translation is CASSSSRGDDEQFF.

The rearrangement links TRBV7-9 to TRBJ2-7; 10 positions agree with TRBD2. With 3 bases clipped from V and 4 bases from J, the junction kept 6 bases outside the gene matches. The CDR3 totals 15 residues. CDR1 and CDR2 (germline): SEHNR, FQNEAQ (reference sequence). Here the CDR3 DNA reads TGTGCCAGCAGCTTCAGCGGGGGGGATAGGTACGAGCAGTACTTC. Its protein is CASSFSGGDRYEQYF.

The V and J genes are TRBV27 and TRBJ1-1; D is unclear. Germline values: CDR1 MNHEY, CDR2 SMNVEV (reference sequence). V lost 1 base to trimming and J lost 1 base, with 4 bases between them. The CDR3 is made up of 13 amino acids. CDR3 amino acids: CASSLYGNTEAFF. In DNA, the CDR3 is TGTGCCAGCAGTTTATACGGGAACACTGAAGCTTTCTTT.

The chain has TRBV29-1 and TRBJ1-3, with D possibly matching TRBD1 (5 bases). Trimming removed 6 bases at V and 4 bases at J, with 13 bases between. Germline CDR1 is SQVTM and CDR2 is ANQGSEA. The length of the CDR3 is 13 residues. The CDR3 loop reads CSVIGKGGNTIYF. The CDR3 nucleotides read TGCAGCGTCATCGGAAAGGGGGGAAACACCATATATTTT.

This chain uses TRBV18 with TRBJ2-2; maybe TRBD1 (6 bases). Germline lookup yields CDR1 KGHSH and CDR2 LQKENI. The CDR3 extends over 16 amino acids. The V and J ends lost 3 bases and 4 bases respectively, with 15 bases between them. In nucleotides, the CDR3 is TGTGCCAGCTCACCGACCGGAGGACAGATCACCGGGGAGCTGTTTTTT. Its translation is CASSPTGGQITGELFF.

This clone was seen a single time. This chain links TRBV4-1 with TRBJ1-1; TRBD1 matches at 9 bases. CDR1 and CDR2 from the germline V gene are MGHRA and YSYEKL. V was pared by 5 bases and J by 5 bases, with 9 bases of the junction left unmatched. The CDR3 is made up of 15 amino acids. CDR3 loop: CASSASQGASTEAFF. In DNA, the CDR3 is TGCGCCAGCAGCGCATCACAGGGGGCGTCGACTGAAGCTTTCTTT.

The chain has TRBV5-5 and TRBJ1-1; 8 bases fit TRBD1. The length of the CDR3 is 15 residues. Looked up from germline, CDR1 is SGHKS and CDR2 is YYEKEE (reference sequence). With V trimmed by 0 bases and J by 1 base, 2 bases remained unmatched. In DNA form, the CDR3 reads TGTGCCAGCAGCTTGGGGACAGGGCGGAACACTGAAGCTTTCTTT. Protein sequence: CASSLGTGRNTEAFF. The full variable domain, completed using reference TRBV5-5 and TRBJ1-1, is DAGVTQSPTHLIKTRGQQVTLRCSPISGHKSVSWYQQVLGQGPQFIFQYYEKEERGRGNFPDRFSARQFPNYSSELNVNALLLGDSALYLCASSLGTGRNTEAFFGQGTRLTVV.

The CDR3 sequence: CASSYFRGARETQYF. CDR3 sequence (DNA): TGCGCCAGCAGCTACTTCCGGGGGGCAAGAGAGACCCAGTACTTC. The rearrangement uses TRBV4-1 and TRBJ2-5; a weak D match, TRBD2 (7 bases). Per the germline V gene, CDR1 is MGHRA and CDR2 is YSYEKL. Trimming took off 5 bases at V and 4 bases at J, with 17 bases between the two ends. The CDR3 extends over 15 amino acids.

The chain joins TRBV28 to TRBJ1-1, with D hard to call. The germline V gene has CDR1 MDHEN and CDR2 SYDVKM. V was clipped by 6 bases and J by 7 bases, with 12 bases between them. This CDR3 has 12 residues. The chain's CDR3 is CASSPGIDEAFF. Written as DNA, the CDR3 is TGTGCCAGCAGCCCGGGGATTGATGAAGCTTTCTTT.

Note on this clone: This sample also contains other DNA sequences that code for the same CDR3. V and J are TRBV11-2 and TRBJ2-1, with D hard to call. V lost 2 bases, J lost 8 bases, and 4 bases lay in between. Germline loops: CDR1 SGHAT, CDR2 FQNNGV. The CDR3 runs 11 residues. The CDR3 region has the DNA TGTGCCAGCAGCTTATCTGATGAGCAGTTCTTC. This codes for CASSLSDEQFF.

V is TRBV9 and J is TRBJ1-2; the D is unclear. With 0 bases removed from V and 4 bases from J, the gap between germline ends came to 10 bases. Germline loops: CDR1 SGDLS, CDR2 YYNGEE. This CDR3 is 14 amino acids long. This CDR3 is CASSVESATYGYTF. CDR3 DNA sequence: TGTGCCAGCAGCGTAGAGTCAGCGACCTATGGCTACACCTTC.

V gene TRBV29-1 combines with J gene TRBJ2-7; maybe TRBD2 (5 bases). Germline CDR1 reads SQVTM; CDR2 reads ANQGSEA. The CDR3 contains 12 residues. Trimming took 6 bases from V and 3 from J, leaving 12 bases between them. For the CDR3, the DNA is TGCAGCGTCTCTGCGGGTCTCTACGAGCAGTACTTC. Translated, it gives CSVSAGLYEQYF.

The gene calls are TRBV19 and TRBJ2-3; D remains unclear. V was clipped by 5 bases and J by 6 bases, with 15 bases between them. The CDR3 runs 14 residues. Germline-derived CDR1 and CDR2 are LNHDA and SQIVND (reference sequence). CDR3 nucleotide sequence: TGTGCCAGTAGTCCCCTGAGCAAGTGGGATACGCAGTATTTT. Protein: CASSPLSKWDTQYF.

The chain links TRBV2 to TRBJ1-2; a possible D gene is TRBD1 (5 bases). The CDR3 runs to 17 residues. The V and J ends lost 8 bases and 4 bases respectively, with 26 bases between them. Germline CDR1 and CDR2: SNHLY and FYNNEI. CDR3 amino acids: CASYQWGSNRLIYGYTF. CDR3 nucleotide sequence: TGTGCCAGCTACCAATGGGGCAGCAACCGTCTGATCTATGGCTACACCTTC.